In its sample, the clone carrying this T cell receptor beta chain was seen many times. The antigen remains undetermined. This record belongs to a study of T cells in Graves' hyperthyroidism and ophthalmopathy. Study outcomes and limitations: Most expanded thyroid clonotypes above 0.001 recurred in blood. With a median lead of roughly 6.8 months before onset, the model predicted ophthalmopathy.

The CDR3 extends over 16 amino acids. With 0 bases clipped from V and 0 bases from J, the junction kept 4 bases outside the gene matches. Germline assignment: CDR1 SGDLS and CDR2 YYNGEE. Patients with ophthalmopathy all had a Clinical Activity Score of at least 3, a NOSPECS grade of at least 4 and duration under 3 months. The source of the PBMCs was more than 9.5 ml of fresh peripheral blood. The investigators amplified TCR beta CDR3 regions from RNA transcripts. When the TCR CDR3 underwent first-round RT-PCR, the HTBI primer set was used. TCRdb redid the calling of the multiplex PCR reads with MiXCR, one entry per CDR3 protein. The data show hundreds of thousands of distinct CDR3 sequences, with about 20% seen just once and 47% held by the top ten.

This receptor was taken from a man aged 40-55 years with Graves' ophthalmopathy. The sample taken for sequencing was blood. V gene TRBV9 combines with J gene TRBJ2-3; 7 nucleotides match TRBD1. The CDR3 DNA sequence: TGTGCCAGCAGCGTAGGGACGGGACAGAGCACAGATACGCAGTATTTT. This translates into CASSVGTGQSTDTQYF.